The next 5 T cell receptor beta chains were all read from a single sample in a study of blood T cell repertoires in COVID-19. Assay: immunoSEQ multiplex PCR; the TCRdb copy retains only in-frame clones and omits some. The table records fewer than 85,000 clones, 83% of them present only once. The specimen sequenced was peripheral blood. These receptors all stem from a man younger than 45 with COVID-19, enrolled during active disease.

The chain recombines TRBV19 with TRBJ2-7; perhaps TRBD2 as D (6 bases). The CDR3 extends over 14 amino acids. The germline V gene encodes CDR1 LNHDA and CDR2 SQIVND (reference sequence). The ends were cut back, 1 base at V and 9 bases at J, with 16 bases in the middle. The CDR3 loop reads CASSIALRDSLQYF. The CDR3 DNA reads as TGTGCCAGTAGTATAGCTCTACGGGACTCCCTGCAGTACTTC.

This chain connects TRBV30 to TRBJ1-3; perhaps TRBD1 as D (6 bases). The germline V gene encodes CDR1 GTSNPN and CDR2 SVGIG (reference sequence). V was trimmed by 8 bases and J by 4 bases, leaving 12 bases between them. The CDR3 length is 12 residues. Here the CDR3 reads CAGQGGGNTIYF. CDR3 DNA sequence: TGTGCCGGCCAAGGGGGAGGAAACACCATATATTTT.

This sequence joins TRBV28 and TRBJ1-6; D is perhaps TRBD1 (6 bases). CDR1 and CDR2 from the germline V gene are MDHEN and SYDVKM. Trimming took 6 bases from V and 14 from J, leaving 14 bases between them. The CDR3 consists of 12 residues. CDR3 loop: CASSLQGPTLHF. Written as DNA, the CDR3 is TGTGCCAGCAGCCTACAGGGTCCCACCCTCCACTTT.

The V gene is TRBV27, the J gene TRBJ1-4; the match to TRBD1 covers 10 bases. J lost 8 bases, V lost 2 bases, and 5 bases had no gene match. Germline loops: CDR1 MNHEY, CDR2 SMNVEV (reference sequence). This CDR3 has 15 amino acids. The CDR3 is CASSLRGQGREKLFF. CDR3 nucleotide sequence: TGTGCCAGCAGTTTACGGGGACAGGGGAGAGAAAAACTGTTTTTT.

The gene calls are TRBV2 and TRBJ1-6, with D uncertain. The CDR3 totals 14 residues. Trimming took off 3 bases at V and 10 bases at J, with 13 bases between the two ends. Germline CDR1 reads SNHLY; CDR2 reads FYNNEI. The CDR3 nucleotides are TGTGCCAGCAGTGAGGCAGGCCGCCGATCACCCCTCCACTTT. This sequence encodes CASSEAGRRSPLHF.